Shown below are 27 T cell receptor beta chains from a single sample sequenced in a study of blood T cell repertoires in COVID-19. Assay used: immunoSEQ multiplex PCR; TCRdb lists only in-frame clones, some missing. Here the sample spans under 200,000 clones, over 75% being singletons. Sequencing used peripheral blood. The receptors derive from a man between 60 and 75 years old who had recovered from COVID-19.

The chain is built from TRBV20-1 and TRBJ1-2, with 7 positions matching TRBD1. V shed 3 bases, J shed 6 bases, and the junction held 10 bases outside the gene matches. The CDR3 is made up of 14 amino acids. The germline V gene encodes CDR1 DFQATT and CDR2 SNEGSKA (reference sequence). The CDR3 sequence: CSASSPLGQHGYTF. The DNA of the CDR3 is TGCAGTGCTAGTAGCCCCCTGGGACAGCATGGCTACACCTTC.

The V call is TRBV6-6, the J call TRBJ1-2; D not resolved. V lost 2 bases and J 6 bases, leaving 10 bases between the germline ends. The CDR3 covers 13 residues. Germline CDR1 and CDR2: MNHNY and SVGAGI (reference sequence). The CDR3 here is CASSYIRQDGYTF. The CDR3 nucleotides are TGTGCCAGCAGTTACATCAGACAAGATGGCTACACCTTC.

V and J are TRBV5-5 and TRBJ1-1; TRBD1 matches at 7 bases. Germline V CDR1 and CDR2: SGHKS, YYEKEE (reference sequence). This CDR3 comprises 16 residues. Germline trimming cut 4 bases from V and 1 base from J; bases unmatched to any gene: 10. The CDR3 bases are TGTGCCAGCAGCATTCGAGCACAGGGGCCGAACACTGAAGCTTTCTTT. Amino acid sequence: CASSIRAQGPNTEAFF. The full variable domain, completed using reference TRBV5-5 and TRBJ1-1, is DAGVTQSPTHLIKTRGQQVTLRCSPISGHKSVSWYQQVLGQGPQFIFQYYEKEERGRGNFPDRFSARQFPNYSSELNVNALLLGDSALYLCASSIRAQGPNTEAFFGQGTRLTVV.

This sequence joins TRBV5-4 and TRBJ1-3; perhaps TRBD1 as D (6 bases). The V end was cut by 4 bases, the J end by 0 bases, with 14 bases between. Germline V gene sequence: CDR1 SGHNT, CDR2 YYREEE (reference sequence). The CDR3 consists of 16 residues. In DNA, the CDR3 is TGTGCCAGCAGCCCTGGGGGCAGCAACTCTGGAAACACCATATATTTT. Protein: CASSPGGSNSGNTIYF. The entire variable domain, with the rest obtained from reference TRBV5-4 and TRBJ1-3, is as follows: ETGVTQSPTHLIKTRGQQVTLRCSSQSGHNTVSWYQQALGQGPQFIFQYYREEENGRGNFPPRFSGLQFPNYSSELNVNALELDDSALYLCASSPGGSNSGNTIYFGEGSWLTVV.

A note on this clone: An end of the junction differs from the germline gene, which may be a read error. CDR3: CASIQPAPRLGSGNTIYF. Written as DNA, the CDR3 is TGCGCCAGCATTCAACCAGCTCCCAGGTTAGGCTCTGGAAACACCATATATTTT. The chain uses TRBV23-1 and TRBJ1-3; D is unclear. TRBV23-1 is filed as an ORF, its function uncertain. This CDR3 has 18 residues.

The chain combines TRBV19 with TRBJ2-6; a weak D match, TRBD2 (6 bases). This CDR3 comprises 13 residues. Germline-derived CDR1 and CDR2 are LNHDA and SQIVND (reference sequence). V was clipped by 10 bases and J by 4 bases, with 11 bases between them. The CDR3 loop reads CATRGLGANVLTF. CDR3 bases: TGTGCCACCCGGGGACTCGGGGCCAACGTCCTGACTTTC.

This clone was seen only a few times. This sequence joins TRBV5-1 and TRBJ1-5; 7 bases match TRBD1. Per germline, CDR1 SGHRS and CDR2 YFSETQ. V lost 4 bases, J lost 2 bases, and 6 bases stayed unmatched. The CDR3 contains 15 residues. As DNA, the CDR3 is TGCGCCAGCAGCCGTACAGGGGACGGCAATCAGCCCCAGCATTTT. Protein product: CASSRTGDGNQPQHF.

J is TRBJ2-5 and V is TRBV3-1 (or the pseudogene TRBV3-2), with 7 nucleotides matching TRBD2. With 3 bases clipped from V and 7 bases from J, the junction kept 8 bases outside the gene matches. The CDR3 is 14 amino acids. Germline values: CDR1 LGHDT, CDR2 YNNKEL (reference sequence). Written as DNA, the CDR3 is TGTGCCAGCAGCCAGGAAGAGCGGGGACGGACCCAGTACTTC. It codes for CASSQEERGRTQYF.

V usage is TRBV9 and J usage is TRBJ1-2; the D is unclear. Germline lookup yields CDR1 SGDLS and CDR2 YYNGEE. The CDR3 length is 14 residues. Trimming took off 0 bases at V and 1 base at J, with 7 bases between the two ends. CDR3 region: CASSVGGGNYGYTF. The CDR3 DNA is TGTGCCAGCAGCGTAGGTGGAGGTAACTATGGCTACACCTTC.

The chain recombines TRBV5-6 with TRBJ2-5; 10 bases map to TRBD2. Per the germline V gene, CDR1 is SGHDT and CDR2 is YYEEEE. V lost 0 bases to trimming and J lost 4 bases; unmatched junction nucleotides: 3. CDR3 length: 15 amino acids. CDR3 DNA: TGTGCCAGCAGCTTGGTACTAGCGGGGATAGAGACCCAGTACTTC. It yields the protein CASSLVLAGIETQYF. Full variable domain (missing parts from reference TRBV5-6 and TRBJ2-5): DAGVTQSPTHLIKTRGQQVTLRCSPKSGHDTVSWYQQALGQGPQFIFQYYEEEERQRGNFPDRFSGHQFPNYSSELNVNALLLGDSALYLCASSLVLAGIETQYFGPGTRLLVL.

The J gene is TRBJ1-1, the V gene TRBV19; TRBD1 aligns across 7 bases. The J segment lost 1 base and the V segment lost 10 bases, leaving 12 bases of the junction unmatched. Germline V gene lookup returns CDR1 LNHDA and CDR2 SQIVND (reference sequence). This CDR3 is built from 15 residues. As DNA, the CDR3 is TGTGCCACTACAGGGGTTTTAGGTGGGAACACTGAAGCTTTCTTT. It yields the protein CATTGVLGGNTEAFF.

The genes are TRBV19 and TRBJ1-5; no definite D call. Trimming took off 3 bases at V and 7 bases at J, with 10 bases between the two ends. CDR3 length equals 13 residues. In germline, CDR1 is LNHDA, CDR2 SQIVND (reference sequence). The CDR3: CASSMERGQPQHF. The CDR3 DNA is TGTGCCAGTAGTATGGAGCGGGGACAGCCCCAGCATTTT.

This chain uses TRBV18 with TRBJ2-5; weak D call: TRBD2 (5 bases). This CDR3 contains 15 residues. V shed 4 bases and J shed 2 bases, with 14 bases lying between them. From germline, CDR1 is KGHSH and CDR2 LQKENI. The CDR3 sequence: CASSLSSNHQETQYF. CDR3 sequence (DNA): TGTGCCAGCTCACTCTCTAGCAACCATCAAGAGACCCAGTACTTC.

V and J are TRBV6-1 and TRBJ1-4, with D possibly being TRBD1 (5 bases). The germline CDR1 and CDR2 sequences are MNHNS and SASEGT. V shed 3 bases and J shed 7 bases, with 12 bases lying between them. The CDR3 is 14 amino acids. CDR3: CASSDRQRGEKLFF. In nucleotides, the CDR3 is TGTGCCAGCAGTGACCGTCAAAGGGGTGAAAAACTGTTTTTT.

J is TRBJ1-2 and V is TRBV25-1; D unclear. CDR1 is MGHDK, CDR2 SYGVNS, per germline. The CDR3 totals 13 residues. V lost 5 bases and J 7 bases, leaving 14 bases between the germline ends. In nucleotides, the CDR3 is TGTGCCAGCAGTCATGGGCAGGTCCGTGGCTACACCTTC. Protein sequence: CASSHGQVRGYTF.

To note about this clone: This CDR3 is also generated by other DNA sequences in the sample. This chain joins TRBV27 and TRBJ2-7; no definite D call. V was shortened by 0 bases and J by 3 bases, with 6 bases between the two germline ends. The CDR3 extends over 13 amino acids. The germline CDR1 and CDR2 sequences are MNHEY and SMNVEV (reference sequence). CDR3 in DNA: TGTGCCAGCAGTTTATCTGGCAGCTACGAGCAGTACTTC. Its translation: CASSLSGSYEQYF.

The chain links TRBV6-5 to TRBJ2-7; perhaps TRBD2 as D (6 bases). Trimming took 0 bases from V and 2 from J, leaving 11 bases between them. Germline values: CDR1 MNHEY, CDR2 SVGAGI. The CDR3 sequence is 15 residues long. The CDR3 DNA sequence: TGTGCCAGCAGTTACTCGACGGGGGAAACCTACGAGCAGTACTTC. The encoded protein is CASSYSTGETYEQYF.

CDR3 coding DNA: TGTGCCAGCAGTTTGATGGACGGAGGGCCTGGGACTGAAGCTTTCTTT. This codes for CASSLMDGGPGTEAFF. V usage is TRBV28 and J usage is TRBJ1-1; no clear D gene. The CDR3 consists of 16 residues. The germline gives CDR1 MDHEN, CDR2 SYDVKM. V lost 3 bases and J lost 5, with 19 bases in between.

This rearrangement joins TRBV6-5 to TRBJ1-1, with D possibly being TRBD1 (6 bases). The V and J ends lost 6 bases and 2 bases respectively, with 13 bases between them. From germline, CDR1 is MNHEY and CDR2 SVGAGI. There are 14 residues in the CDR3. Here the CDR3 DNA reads TGTGCCAGCAGGCCTGGACAGAGAAACACTGAAGCTTTCTTT. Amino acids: CASRPGQRNTEAFF.

CDR3 DNA: TGTGCCAGCAGCACCGGACAGGGAGGCGAGACCCAGTACTTC. It specifies CASSTGQGGETQYF. This chain joins TRBV7-9 and TRBJ2-5, with 8 bases lining up with TRBD1. CDR1 SEHNR and CDR2 FQNEAQ come from the germline V gene (reference sequence). This CDR3 spans 14 amino acids. Losses at the gene ends were 5 bases for V and 5 bases for J; bases not matched to a gene: 7.

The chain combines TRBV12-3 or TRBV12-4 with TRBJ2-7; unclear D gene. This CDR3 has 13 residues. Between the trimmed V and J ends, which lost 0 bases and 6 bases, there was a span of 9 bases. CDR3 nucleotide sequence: TGTGCCAGCAGTTTAGCGGAGTGGAGCGAGCAGTACTTC. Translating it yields CASSLAEWSEQYF.

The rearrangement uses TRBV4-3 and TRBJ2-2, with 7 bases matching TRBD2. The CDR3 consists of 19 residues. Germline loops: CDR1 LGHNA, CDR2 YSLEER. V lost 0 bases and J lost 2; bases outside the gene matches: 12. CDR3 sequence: CASSQERWGLAVNTGELFF. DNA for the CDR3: TGCGCCAGCAGCCAAGAAAGATGGGGCCTAGCGGTTAACACCGGGGAGCTGTTTTTT.

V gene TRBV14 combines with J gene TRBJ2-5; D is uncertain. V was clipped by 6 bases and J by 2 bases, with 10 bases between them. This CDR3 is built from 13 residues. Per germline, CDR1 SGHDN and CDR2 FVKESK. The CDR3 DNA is TGTGCCAGCAGTCCCGACACGCAAGAGACCCAGTACTTC. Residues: CASSPDTQETQYF.

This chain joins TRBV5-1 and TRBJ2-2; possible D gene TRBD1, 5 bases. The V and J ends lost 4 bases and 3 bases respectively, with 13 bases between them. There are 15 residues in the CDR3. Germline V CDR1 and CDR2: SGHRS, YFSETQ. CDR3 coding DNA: TGCGCCAGCAGCACACGAGCAGGGTACACCGGGGAGCTGTTTTTT. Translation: CASSTRAGYTGELFF.

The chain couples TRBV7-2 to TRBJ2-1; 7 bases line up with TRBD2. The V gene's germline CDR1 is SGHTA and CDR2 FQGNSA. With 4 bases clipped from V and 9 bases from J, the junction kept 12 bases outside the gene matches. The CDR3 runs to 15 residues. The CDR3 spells CASSWGRGEGTEQFF. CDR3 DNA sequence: TGTGCCAGCAGCTGGGGGAGGGGCGAGGGAACTGAGCAGTTCTTC. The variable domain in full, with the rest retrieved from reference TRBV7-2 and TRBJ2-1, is GAGVSQSPSNKVTEKGKDVELRCDPISGHTALYWYRQSLGQGLEFLIYFQGNSAPDKSGLPSDRFSAERTGGSVSTLTIQRTQQEDSAVYLCASSWGRGEGTEQFFGPGTRLTVL.

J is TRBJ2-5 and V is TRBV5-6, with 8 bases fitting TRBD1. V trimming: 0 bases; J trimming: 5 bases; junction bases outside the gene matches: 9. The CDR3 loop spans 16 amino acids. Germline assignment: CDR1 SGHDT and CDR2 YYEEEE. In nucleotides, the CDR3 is TGTGCCAGCAGCTTGGGGGACAGGCCCCGAGGGGAGACCCAGTACTTC. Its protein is CASSLGDRPRGETQYF.

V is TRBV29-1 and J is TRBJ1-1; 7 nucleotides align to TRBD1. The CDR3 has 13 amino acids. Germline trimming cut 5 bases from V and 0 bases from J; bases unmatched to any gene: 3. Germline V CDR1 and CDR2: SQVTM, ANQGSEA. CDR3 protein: CSVLTGMNTEAFF. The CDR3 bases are TGCAGCGTTCTGACAGGGATGAACACTGAAGCTTTCTTT.